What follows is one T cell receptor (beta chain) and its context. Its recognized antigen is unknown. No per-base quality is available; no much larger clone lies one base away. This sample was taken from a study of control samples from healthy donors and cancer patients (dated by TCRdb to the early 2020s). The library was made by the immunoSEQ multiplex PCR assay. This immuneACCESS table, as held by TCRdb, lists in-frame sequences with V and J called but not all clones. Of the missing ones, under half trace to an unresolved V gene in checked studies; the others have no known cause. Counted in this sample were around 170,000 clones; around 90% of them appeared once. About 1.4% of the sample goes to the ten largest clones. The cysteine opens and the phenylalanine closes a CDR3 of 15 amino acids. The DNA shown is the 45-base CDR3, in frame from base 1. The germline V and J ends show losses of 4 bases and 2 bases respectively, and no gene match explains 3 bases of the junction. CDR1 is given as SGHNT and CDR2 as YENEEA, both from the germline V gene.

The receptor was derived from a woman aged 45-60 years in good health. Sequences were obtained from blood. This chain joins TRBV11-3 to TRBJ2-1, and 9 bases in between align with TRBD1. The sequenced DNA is TGTGCCAGCAGCTCCGGGACAGGGCCCTACAATGAGCAGTTCTTC. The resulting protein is CASSSGTGPYNEQFF.